This T cell receptor beta chain comes out of a study of blood T cells in healthy people across ages. On the study more broadly: Every two T cells gave about one barcoded beta molecule via template switching. Study-wide findings and caveats: Naive T cell percentage and TCR beta diversity correlated strongly. Any changes in expanded clonotypes were possibly confounded, as donor CMV status remained unknown. Since the PBMCs were unsorted, naive and antigen-experienced cells could not be conclusively compared.

V shed 2 bases and J shed 3 bases, with 13 bases lying between them. The CDR3 is 15 amino acids. A second PCR of about 6 to 11 cycles used a sample-barcoded 5' primer and a J-beta primer mix. Via MiXCR, TCRdb re-called the 5' RACE reads, giving one row per CDR3 protein. The profile shows about 640,000 distinct CDR3 sequences, around 31% of them singletons. As regards this clonotype: Its antigen remains unknown.

The chain joins TRBV12-3 or TRBV12-4 to TRBJ1-1; a weak D match, TRBD1 (6 bases). The material sequenced was blood. The sequence was obtained from a woman older than 75 in good health. The CDR3 DNA follows: TGTGCCAGCAGTTTAAGCCCCAGGGGTGACACTGAAGCTTTCTTT. It is translated as CASSLSPRGDTEAFF.